A single sample gave rise to the 13 T cell receptor beta chains below, sequenced in a study of beta chain features in type 1 diabetes. Points from the study as a whole: Within each of all four CD4+ subsets, Type 1 diabetes patients had TCRB CDR3s that were moderately but significantly shorter.

These receptors have no identified antigens. Isolated RNA was reverse transcribed in full, so expressed TCRB transcripts were sequenced. Data came from immunoSEQ multiplex PCR; TCRdb stores just in-frame clones and leaves some out. The repertoire has about 160,000 clones, 8% to 8.5% of them found once; the top ten carry 0.45% to 0.6%. The sequencing input was central memory CD4+ T cells from blood. These receptors were taken from a woman under 30 with type 1 diabetes.

This clone has a handful of counts. The rearrangement links TRBV7-9 to TRBJ2-3; 10 nucleotides agree with TRBD2. J gave up 6 bases and V 8 bases, and 8 bases lay outside the gene matches. The CDR3 is 14 amino acids. Germline V lookup: CDR1 SEHNR, CDR2 FQNEAQ (reference sequence). DNA of the CDR3: TGTGCCAGCGGGCCTAGCGGGGGAGGGGATACGCAGTATTTT. It is translated as CASGPSGGGDTQYF. The full variable domain, in which reference TRBV7-9 and TRBJ2-3 provide the parts outside the CDR3, is DTGVSQNPRHKITKRGQNVTFRCDPISEHNRLYWYRQTLGQGPEFLTYFQNEAQLEKSRLLSDRFSAERPKGSFSTLEIQRTEQGDSAMYLCASGPSGGGDTQYFGPGTRLTVL.

The chain combines TRBV10-3 with TRBJ2-7; the D gene is possibly TRBD1 (6 bases). This CDR3 has 13 amino acids. The V end lost 0 bases, the J end lost 12 bases, and 15 bases lay between the germline ends. The germline CDR1 and CDR2 sequences are ENHRY and SYGVKD. The CDR3 nucleotides are TGTGCCATCAGTGAGTCGAACTGGGGGCTACCGTACTTC. Translated: CAISESNWGLPYF.

This clone was counted a few times. The V and J genes are TRBV11-2 and TRBJ1-5, with D possibly being TRBD1 (5 bases). Trimming took off 8 bases at V and 2 bases at J, with 13 bases between the two ends. The length of the CDR3 is 14 residues. In germline, CDR1 is SGHAT, CDR2 FQNNGV. In DNA, the CDR3 is TGTGCCAGCGGGGAGGGGAAGGGCAATCAGCCCCAGCATTTT. Its translation is CASGEGKGNQPQHF.

The chain joins TRBV18 to TRBJ1-2; weak D call: TRBD1 (5 bases). The V end was cut by 5 bases, the J end by 4 bases, with 11 bases between. CDR1 KGHSH and CDR2 LQKENI come from the germline V gene. The CDR3 loop spans 13 amino acids. The CDR3 DNA reads TGTGCCAGCTCATCGGCCCAGGGCTATGGCTACACCTTC. Its protein is CASSSAQGYGYTF.

This clone has just a few counts. V and J are TRBV14 and TRBJ2-7, with D uncertain. This CDR3 has 11 residues. CDR1 and CDR2 from the germline V gene are SGHDN and FVKESK. V shed 1 base and J shed 8 bases, with 6 bases lying between them. The CDR3 DNA reads TGTGCCAGCAGCCAAGGCTATCAGCAGTACTTC. Amino acids: CASSQGYQQYF.

The chain couples TRBV11-2 to TRBJ1-1, with TRBD1 identical over 7 bases. J gave up 5 bases and V 5 bases, and 2 bases lay outside the gene matches. Germline CDR1 reads SGHAT; CDR2 reads FQNNGV. The CDR3 is 12 residues long. The CDR3 nucleotides read TGTGCCAGCAGCCAGGACAGGACTGAAGCTTTCTTT. Encoded protein: CASSQDRTEAFF.

This clone appeared a few times. The chain links TRBV5-1 to TRBJ2-3; D may be TRBD1 (5 bases). The CDR3 totals 14 residues. Trimming cost V 4 bases and J 2 bases, with 11 bases left between them. Germline V lookup: CDR1 SGHRS, CDR2 YFSETQ. CDR3 sequence: CASSLGQLTDTQYF. CDR3 DNA: TGCGCCAGCAGCCTAGGACAACTCACAGATACGCAGTATTTT.

V usage is TRBV7-2 and J usage is TRBJ2-5; 7 bases fit TRBD2. Looked up from germline, CDR1 is SGHTA and CDR2 is FQGNSA. V dropped 2 bases and J dropped 1; count of bases not matched to a gene: 7. The CDR3 contains 16 residues. The chain's CDR3 is CASSLNGAGSQETQYF. The CDR3 coding sequence is TGTGCCAGCAGCTTAAACGGAGCGGGGAGCCAAGAGACCCAGTACTTC.

This clone was observed a handful of times. The chain joins TRBV10-3 to TRBJ2-3; possibly TRBD2 for D (7 bases). Trimming stripped 8 bases from V and 3 bases from J, with 12 bases between. The CDR3 is made up of 13 amino acids. Looked up from germline, CDR1 is ENHRY and CDR2 is SYGVKD. CDR3 sequence (DNA): TGTGCCATCGAAGGGGGGGAAACAGATACGCAGTATTTT. Residues: CAIEGGETDTQYF.

V usage is TRBV6-6 and J usage is TRBJ1-5; 7 bases are shared with TRBD1. The CDR3 covers 16 residues. Germline CDR1 is MNHNY and CDR2 is SVGAGI (reference sequence). V shed 5 bases and J 1 base; nucleotides not matched to a gene: 8. The CDR3: CASSLRTGSSNQPQHF. In DNA, the CDR3 is TGTGCCAGCAGTCTCCGGACAGGCTCGAGCAATCAGCCCCAGCATTTT.

This rearrangement joins TRBV7-3 to TRBJ2-3; the match to TRBD2 covers 11 bases. With V trimmed by 2 bases and J by 5 bases, 6 bases remained unmatched. This CDR3 is 16 amino acids long. The germline V gene has CDR1 SGHTA and CDR2 FQGTGA. The CDR3 reads CASSLHSGRAGDTQYF. Here the CDR3 DNA reads TGTGCCAGCAGCTTACATAGCGGGAGGGCCGGAGATACGCAGTATTTT.

This clone has a handful of counts. V usage is TRBV2 and J usage is TRBJ2-2; the D is unclear. V lost 3 bases and J 5 bases, leaving 7 bases between the germline ends. Germline V lookup: CDR1 SNHLY, CDR2 FYNNEI. The CDR3 extends over 13 amino acids. The chain's CDR3 is CASSESRTGELFF. The CDR3 bases are TGTGCCAGCAGTGAGTCCCGGACCGGGGAGCTGTTTTTT.

This rearrangement joins TRBV30 to TRBJ2-5; TRBD2 is a possible D gene (6 bases). V was shortened by 3 bases and J by 3 bases, with 14 bases between the two germline ends. CDR3 length: 14 amino acids. CDR1 and CDR2 from the germline V gene are GTSNPN and SVGIG (reference sequence). The CDR3 region has the DNA TGTGCCTGGAGCAGTAATGGGGGGAAAGAGACCCAGTACTTC. As protein: CAWSSNGGKETQYF.